The present T cell receptor beta chain was sequenced within a study of regulatory T cells in long-lasting Graves disease. The study, taken as a whole, reports: Accuracy may have suffered from the small sample size.

The time point here: newly diagnosed GD, antithyroid drugs for less than 3 months. PBMC-derived RNA was used for the TCR library. The authors built TCR beta libraries using iRepertoire HTBI primers and Arm-PCR of CDR3 regions. TCRdb analysed the multiplex PCR reads with MiXCR anew, one entry per CDR3 protein. In the table there are 400,000 to 550,000 distinct CDR3 sequences, approximately 16% of which are singletons. V was pared by 4 bases and J by 11 bases, with 16 bases of the junction left unmatched. The germline CDR1 and CDR2 sequences are MNHNS and SASEGT. CDR3 length equals 15 residues. This clonotype was seen at least ten times. Antigen unknown. This sample also belongs to another study, concerning T cells in Graves' hyperthyroidism and ophthalmopathy. That paper notes: Clinicians diagnosed patients from clinical symptoms, serum thyroxine and TRAb, thyroid ultrasound and orbital computed tomography.

This TCR derives from a woman younger than 35 with Graves disease. Specimen: peripheral blood mononuclear cells (PBMCs), collected at new diagnosis, from a patient treated with antithyroid drugs. V gene TRBV6-1 combines with J gene TRBJ2-7; 8 bases align to TRBD1. This chain's CDR3 is CASSATRDRSSPEYF. The CDR3 DNA is TGTGCCAGCAGTGCTACGCGGGACAGGTCTTCTCCGGAGTACTTC.